Below, 7 T cell receptor beta chains from the same sample are listed, as sequenced in a study of blood T cells in healthy people across ages. Primed by a sample-barcoded 5' primer and a J-beta primer mix, a second PCR proceeded for 7 to 11 cycles. TCRdb passed the 5' RACE reads through MiXCR, listing each CDR3 protein once. The sample shows more than 900,000 distinct CDR3 sequences, approximately 26% of them seen only once. The data were also submitted as part of a second study, on T cells of mothers and their children.

The source material was blood. These receptors came from a girl aged 2 to 10 in good health.

This clonotype was counted a few times. The chain joins TRBV4-1 to TRBJ2-5, with D maybe TRBD1 (5 bases). The end of the DNA is better explained by TRBJ2-1, so the J call may be wrong. This CDR3 is built from 14 residues. Per the germline V gene, CDR1 is MGHRA and CDR2 is YSYEKL. CDR3 region: CASSQTTDRNEQFF. The CDR3 region has the DNA TGCGCCAGCAGCCAAACGACAGATCGGAATGAGCAGTTCTTC.

In its sample, this clonotype was seen a few times. V gene TRBV27 combines with J gene TRBJ1-5; D call uncertain. With 4 bases removed from V and 2 bases from J, the gap between germline ends came to 15 bases. CDR1 MNHEY and CDR2 SMNVEV come from the germline V gene (reference sequence). The CDR3 extends over 16 amino acids. The CDR3 here is CASSSDPGSRNQPQHF. CDR3 in DNA: TGTGCCAGCAGTTCTGACCCGGGGTCCCGCAATCAGCCCCAGCATTTT.

The CDR3 DNA follows: TGTGCCAGCAGCGTGGGGACAGGGGCCTACACCTTC. Translating it yields CASSVGTGAYTF. The chain couples TRBV9 to TRBJ1-2; 10 nucleotides line up with TRBD1. From germline, CDR1 is SGDLS and CDR2 YYNGEE. The CDR3 extends over 12 amino acids. The V segment lost 2 bases and the J segment 10 bases; nucleotides outside the gene matches: 2.

This chain links TRBV19 with TRBJ1-2; perhaps TRBD1 as D (6 bases). In germline, CDR1 is LNHDA, CDR2 SQIVND (reference sequence). The CDR3 runs to 15 residues. The V and J ends lost 4 bases and 4 bases respectively, with 16 bases between them. The CDR3 spells CASSKRQELSYGYTF. The CDR3 DNA is TGTGCCAGTAGTAAAAGACAGGAATTAAGCTATGGCTACACCTTC.

The chain has TRBV4-2 and TRBJ2-5, with 8 bases fitting TRBD1. CDR1 is LGHNA and CDR2 is YNFKEQ in the germline V gene. Unmatched junction bases numbered 13, after V lost 5 bases and J lost 5 bases. This CDR3 is 16 amino acids long. The DNA of the CDR3 is TGTGCCAGCAGCTCTCAAACAGGGGGTTTTGTGGAGACCCAGTACTTC. As protein: CASSSQTGGFVETQYF.

The V and J genes are TRBV7-9 and TRBJ2-2, with D uncertain. Germline V lookup: CDR1 SEHNR, CDR2 FQNEAQ (reference sequence). V was clipped by 5 bases and J by 3 bases, with 13 bases between them. The CDR3 consists of 15 residues. CDR3: CASSHRPVHTGELFF. CDR3 DNA: TGTGCCAGCAGCCACAGACCAGTACACACCGGGGAGCTGTTTTTT. The entire variable domain, with the rest obtained from reference TRBV7-9 and TRBJ2-2, is as follows: DTGVSQNPRHKITKRGQNVTFRCDPISEHNRLYWYRQTLGQGPEFLTYFQNEAQLEKSRLLSDRFSAERPKGSFSTLEIQRTEQGDSAMYLCASSHRPVHTGELFFGEGSRLTVL.

The J gene is TRBJ1-1, the V gene TRBV7-6; D may be TRBD1 (5 bases). The CDR3 sequence is 18 residues long. Germline V lookup: CDR1 SGHVS, CDR2 FNYEAQ. Trimming pared 5 bases from V and 0 bases from J, leaving 22 bases between. CDR3 sequence: CASSPGVGTGLMNTEAFF. As DNA, the CDR3 is TGTGCCAGCAGCCCCGGAGTCGGGACTGGTCTAATGAACACTGAAGCTTTCTTT.